The T cell receptor beta chain under discussion was sequenced for a study of spatial heterogeneity in lung cancer. Study observations and caveats: For expanded intratumoral alpha and beta TCRs, counts tracked tumor mutation counts.

The time point was: sample taken at primary tumor resection. This clonotype appeared a few times. No antigen is known for it. The library was designed around alpha chains, so this beta chain is a stray read whose abundance carries little weight. TCRdb fed the 5' RACE reads into MiXCR, producing one record per CDR3 protein. The table includes about 16,000 distinct CDR3 sequences, approximately 6.5% detected once. Germline V gene lookup returns CDR1 SNHLY and CDR2 FYNNEI. Deletions cut 3 bases from V and 3 bases from J, with 11 bases between. The CDR3 sequence is 15 residues long. The TCR was taken from a female donor with early-stage non-small cell lung cancer. The starting material was lung tumor tissue, obtained at surgery. The rearrangement links TRBV2 to TRBJ2-2; D remains ambiguous. CDR3 residues: CASSDEQFHTGELFF. The CDR3 DNA reads TGTGCCAGCAGTGACGAACAGTTCCACACCGGGGAGCTGTTTTTT.